These T cell receptor beta chains were read from a single sample in a study of T-cell memory formation after mild COVID-19. TCRdb re-called the 5' RACE reads with MiXCR, one entry per CDR3 protein. The sample lists about 190,000 distinct CDR3 sequences, 25% to 35% occurring once. Sequencing was done on a sample of PBMCs or a T cell subset sorted from them (not recorded which). The source is an adult woman who had mild COVID-19 (a few samples of this study predate the infection). Cell type and time point are not known. Each CDR3 is given with its conserved first and last residue. Each record gives: J gene, clone size, D gene, V gene, CDR3 protein, CDR3 DNA. A D gene is named only where the DNA matches it firmly. Clone sizes are given selectively: once, few, many, or a class where the clone is expanded.

TRBJ2-1 - TRBD2 TRBV20-1 CSAREGLAHNEQFF TGCAGTGCTAGAGAGGGACTAGCTCACAATGAGCAGTTCTTC
TRBJ2-5 few - TRBV9 CASSSGGRDGETQYF TGTGCCAGCAGTTCGGGGGGCCGCGACGGGGAGACCCAGTACTTC
TRBJ1-2 few - TRBV5-1 CASSLGSKYGYTF TGCGCCAGCAGCTTGGGTTCCAAGTATGGCTACACCTTC
TRBJ2-7 - TRBD1 TRBV2 CASRPDRAAYEQYF TGTGCCAGCAGACCCGACAGGGCGGCCTACGAGCAGTACTTC
TRBJ1-1 - - TRBV6-2/TRBV6-3 CASSYERRMNTEAFF TGTGCCAGCAGTTACGAACGACGGATGAACACTGAAGCTTTCTTT
TRBJ1-1 - TRBD1 TRBV7-9 CASSPGQGAEAFF TGTGCCAGCAGCCCCGGACAGGGTGCTGAAGCTTTCTTT
TRBJ2-7 few - TRBV13 CASSLGGDYEQYF TGTGCCAGCAGCTTGGGTGGGGATTACGAGCAGTACTTC
TRBJ1-2 - - TRBV5-6 CASSTGQRLNYGYTF TGTGCCAGCAGCACCGGACAGCGCCTGAACTATGGCTACACCTTC
TRBJ2-7 - TRBD2 TRBV7-9 CASRTSGPTYEQYF TGTGCCAGCAGAACTAGCGGACCGACCTACGAGCAGTACTTC
TRBJ1-1 - - TRBV12-3/TRBV12-4 CASSPLPGPIPKGAFF TGTGCCAGCAGTCCCCTACCTGGGCCTATTCCCAAGGGAGCTTTCTTT
TRBJ2-1 - TRBD2 TRBV11-3 CASSLTSGLRVEQFF TGTGCCAGCAGCTTGACTAGCGGACTCAGGGTTGAGCAGTTCTTC
TRBJ2-3 many - TRBV7-2 CASSDYTDTQYF TGTGCCAGCAGCGATTATACAGATACGCAGTATTTT
TRBJ2-7 - TRBD1 TRBV12-3/TRBV12-4 CASSFKGAPYEQYF TGTGCCAGCAGTTTCAAGGGGGCACCCTACGAGCAGTACTTC
TRBJ2-5 few TRBD2 TRBV18 CASSPNQGLAETQYF TGTGCCAGCTCACCCAACCAAGGACTAGCGGAGACCCAGTACTTC
TRBJ2-7 - - TRBV24-1 CATSEYGTVPYEQYF TGTGCCACCAGTGAGTACGGGACGGTTCCCTACGAGCAGTACTTC
TRBJ2-2 - TRBD1 TRBV5-1 CASSLPRQGALAGELFF TGCGCCAGCAGCTTGCCGAGACAGGGGGCCTTAGCCGGGGAGCTGTTTTTT
TRBJ2-1 - - TRBV7-2 CASRPTDVFWQFF TGTGCCAGCAGACCGACTGACGTCTTTTGGCAGTTCTTC
TRBJ2-1 - - TRBV30 CAWSLTGEQFF TGTGCCTGGAGTTTAACAGGGGAGCAGTTCTTC
TRBJ2-1 - - TRBV7-9 CASSLGPGAYNEQFF TGTGCCAGCAGCTTAGGGCCGGGAGCCTACAATGAGCAGTTCTTC
TRBJ1-1 - - TRBV20-1 CSARHRGGVNTEAFF TGCAGTGCGCGCCACCGGGGGGGTGTGAACACTGAAGCTTTCTTT
TRBJ1-3 - - TRBV27 CASSPRPPYSGNTIYF TGTGCCAGCAGTCCACGCCCACCATACTCTGGAAACACCATATATTTT
TRBJ2-3 - TRBD2 TRBV7-8 CASSLLSGGVSTDTQYF TGTGCCAGCAGCTTACTTTCGGGAGGAGTGAGTACAGATACGCAGTATTTT
TRBJ2-4 few - TRBV13 CASSSQGKAVIQYF TGTGCCAGCAGCTCGCAGGGAAAGGCGGTCATTCAGTACTTC
TRBJ2-5 few TRBD1 TRBV5-1 CASSWDSEETQYF TGCGCCAGCAGCTGGGACAGTGAGGAGACCCAGTACTTC
TRBJ1-2 few TRBD1 TRBV7-9 CASSLGTVASYTF TGTGCCAGCAGCCTCGGGACAGTCGCCAGCTACACCTTC
TRBJ2-1 - TRBD1 TRBV12-3/TRBV12-4 CASSRRQGRTNEQFF TGTGCCAGCAGCCGTCGACAGGGAAGGACTAATGAGCAGTTCTTC
TRBJ2-2 - - TRBV7-8 CASSLEGTGDTGELFF TGTGCCAGCAGCTTAGAGGGGACGGGCGATACCGGGGAGCTGTTTTTT
TRBJ1-5 - - TRBV30 CAWSNSNQPQHF TGTGCCTGGAGTAATAGCAATCAGCCCCAGCATTTT
TRBJ2-1 - TRBD2 TRBV6-2/TRBV6-3 CASSYAPRIAGPPLGLRSYNEQFF TGTGCCAGCAGTTACGCCCCCAGGATAGCGGGACCCCCATTAGGGCTAAGGTCCTACAATGAGCAGTTCTTC
TRBJ2-3 - - TRBV7-9 CAIQKGAGRTDTQYF TGTGCCATCCAAAAAGGGGCAGGCCGCACAGATACGCAGTATTTT
TRBJ2-3 - - TRBV6-5 CASSYSGSSTDTQYF TGTGCCAGCAGTTACTCTGGGTCTTCCACAGATACGCAGTATTTT
TRBJ2-1 few TRBD1 TRBV7-2 CASSIGTGAPLNEQFF TGTGCCAGCAGCATCGGGACAGGGGCTCCCCTCAACGAGCAGTTCTTC
TRBJ1-1 few - TRBV7-9 CASSSTWTEAFF TGTGCCAGCAGTAGTACTTGGACTGAAGCTTTCTTT
TRBJ2-1 - TRBD2 TRBV7-9 CASSLGTSGRSEQFF TGTGCCAGCAGCTTAGGGACTAGCGGGAGAAGTGAGCAGTTCTTC
TRBJ2-3 few TRBD2 TRBV5-6 CASLPGLARTDTQYF TGTGCCAGCCTGCCGGGACTAGCGCGTACAGATACGCAGTATTTT
TRBJ2-5 - TRBD2 TRBV5-1 CASSSGLAVQETQYF TGCGCCAGCAGCTCCGGACTAGCGGTCCAAGAGACCCAGTACTTC
TRBJ2-2 - TRBD2 TRBV2 CASSETPLAGGNTGELFF TGTGCCAGCAGCGAGACCCCACTAGCGGGGGGGAACACCGGGGAGCTGTTTTTT
TRBJ2-7 few - TRBV5-1 CASSFRDGGHEQYF TGCGCCAGCAGCTTCCGGGACGGTGGCCACGAGCAGTACTTC
TRBJ1-1 - TRBD1 TRBV20-1 CSAISGTGGTEAFF TGCAGTGCTATTTCCGGGACAGGGGGCACTGAAGCTTTCTTT
TRBJ1-3 few - TRBV20-1 CSARFLAGNTIYF TGCAGTGCTCGCTTCCTAGCGGGAAACACCATATATTTT
TRBJ2-7 few TRBD1 TRBV19 CASSPDRGLSYEQYF TGTGCCAGTAGTCCGGACAGGGGGTTGTCCTACGAGCAGTACTTC
TRBJ2-1 - - TRBV24-1 CATSDLQRGADNEQFF TGTGCCACCAGTGATTTGCAGCGCGGAGCTGACAATGAGCAGTTCTTC
TRBJ2-7 - TRBD1 TRBV6-5 CASTFRQGSEQYF TGTGCCAGCACCTTCCGACAGGGGTCAGAGCAGTACTTC
TRBJ2-1 - TRBD2 TRBV20-1 CSARDGSSGGNEQFF TGCAGTGCTAGAGATGGGTCTAGCGGGGGGAATGAGCAGTTCTTC
TRBJ2-3 many - TRBV27 CASSSYRVSTDTQYF TGTGCCAGCAGTTCCTACAGGGTTAGCACAGATACGCAGTATTTT
TRBJ2-1 - TRBD2 TRBV7-8 CASSYRTSGHRGDEQFF TGTGCCAGCAGCTATCGGACTAGCGGACACCGAGGCGATGAGCAGTTCTTC
TRBJ2-1 - - TRBV7-9 CAGSPPTALYNEQFF TGTGCCGGCAGTCCTCCGACAGCTCTCTACAATGAGCAGTTCTTC
TRBJ1-2 few TRBD1 TRBV6-5 CASSSDRGIHGYTF TGTGCCAGCAGTTCCGACAGGGGAATCCATGGCTACACCTTC
TRBJ2-1 few TRBD1 TRBV29-1 CSVPGQINEQFF TGCAGCGTTCCGGGACAGATAAATGAGCAGTTCTTC
TRBJ2-7 - TRBD2 TRBV9 CASSVGGSVNEQYF TGTGCCAGCAGCGTTGGCGGGAGCGTCAACGAGCAGTACTTC
TRBJ2-3 - - TRBV3-1 CASSHLGSPDTQYF TGTGCCAGCAGCCACCTCGGGAGTCCAGATACGCAGTATTTT